This record looks at one TCR beta chain sequence and its context. Its antigen is still unknown. Given a much more abundant clone one base away, this may be a read error. The source of the sample is a study of early T cells in non-severe SARS-CoV-2 infection. The wider study: From unsorted whole blood, bulk RNA was sequenced, and the chains remained unpaired.

Individual cDNA molecules each received unique molecular identifiers attached to them. TCRdb analysed the 5' RACE reads with MiXCR anew, one entry per CDR3 protein. The table lists roughly 56,000 distinct CDR3 sequences, roughly an eighth of them singletons. Germline CDR1 is MNHEY and CDR2 is SMNVEV (reference sequence). The length of the CDR3 is 14 residues. Study outcomes and limitations: Clonotype matching in VDJdb favored anti-spike CD8 responses and did not capture private and CD4 specificities.

Specimen: whole blood. This clonotype was obtained from an adult who was a healthcare worker with PCR-confirmed SARS-CoV-2 infection or an uninfected control (not recorded which). This sequence joins TRBV27 and TRBJ2-7; 8 bases are shared with TRBD1. DNA of the CDR3: TGTGCCAGCAGTAAAGACAGGGGATCTGGGGAGCAGCACTTC. Translating it yields CASSKDRGSGEQHF.